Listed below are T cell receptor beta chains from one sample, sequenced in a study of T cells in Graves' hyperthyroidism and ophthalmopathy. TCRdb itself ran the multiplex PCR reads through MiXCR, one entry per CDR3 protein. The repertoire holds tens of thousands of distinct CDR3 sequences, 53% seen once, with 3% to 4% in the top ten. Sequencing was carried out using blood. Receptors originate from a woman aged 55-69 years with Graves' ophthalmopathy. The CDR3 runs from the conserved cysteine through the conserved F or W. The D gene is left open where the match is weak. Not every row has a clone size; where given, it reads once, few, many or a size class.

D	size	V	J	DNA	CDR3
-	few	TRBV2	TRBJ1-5	TGTGCCAGCAGTGCGCTCTGGGAACAGCCCCAGCATTTT	CASSALWEQPQHF
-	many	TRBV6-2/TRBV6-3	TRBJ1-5	TGTGCCAGCAGCTCTCACAGAGATAGCAATCAGCCCCAGCATTTT	CASSSHRDSNQPQHF
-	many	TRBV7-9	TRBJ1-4	TGTGCCAGCAGCCAACTCCGGGACAACGTTCGGTTTTTT	CASSQLRDNVRFF
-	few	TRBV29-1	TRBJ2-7	TGCAGCGTTGGGTCTGGGACCTACGAGCAGTACTTC	CSVGSGTYEQYF
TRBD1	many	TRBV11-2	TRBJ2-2	TGTGCCAGCAGCCCCCGGGGACAGGGAACGAACACCGGGGAGCTGTTTTTT	CASSPRGQGTNTGELFF
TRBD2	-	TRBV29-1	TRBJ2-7	TGCAGCGTTTCTAGCGGGAGTTCCTACGAGCAGTACTTC	CSVSSGSSYEQYF
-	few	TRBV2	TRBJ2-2	TGTGCCAGCAGTGAGAGGGCTAGCGGGGAGCTGTTTTTT	CASSERASGELFF
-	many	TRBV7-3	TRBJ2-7	TGTGCCAGCCCCCCAGGGACGGACGAGCAGTACTTC	CASPPGTDEQYF
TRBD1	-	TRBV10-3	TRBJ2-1	TGTGCCATCAGTGAGTCTGACGGGACAGGGTCAAATGAGCAGTTCTTC	CAISESDGTGSNEQFF
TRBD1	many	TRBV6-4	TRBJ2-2	TGTGCCAGCAGCAGGACAGGGGGGACCGGGGAGCTGTTTTTT	CASSRTGGTGELFF
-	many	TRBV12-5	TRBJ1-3	TGTGCTAGTGGTTTGGTAAGGAGCAGCTCTGGAAACACCATATATTTT	CASGLVRSSSGNTIYF
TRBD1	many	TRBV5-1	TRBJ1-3	TGCGCCAGCAGCTTAAGCCAGGGGGCTGGAAACACCATATATTTT	CASSLSQGAGNTIYF
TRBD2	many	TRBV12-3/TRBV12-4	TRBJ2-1	TGTGCCGGCAGTTCCCGGGGACTAGCTCATGAGCAGTTCTTC	CAGSSRGLAHEQFF
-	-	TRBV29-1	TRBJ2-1	TGCAGCGTGGGCGACTTAGGAGCGGGCCCCTACAATGAGCAGTTCTTC	CSVGDLGAGPYNEQFF
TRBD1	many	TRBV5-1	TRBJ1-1	TGCGCCAGCAGCTCATTGACAGGGGTGAACACTGAAGCTTTCTTT	CASSSLTGVNTEAFF
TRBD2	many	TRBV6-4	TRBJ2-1	TGTGCCAGCAGTGTCGACGGGGGGGAGTACAATGAGCAGTTCTTC	CASSVDGGEYNEQFF
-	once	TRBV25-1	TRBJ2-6	-	CASSFYICSTRSSGANVLTF
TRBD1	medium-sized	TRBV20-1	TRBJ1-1	TGCAGTGCTAGATGGTCGGCAGGGGGCGGTGAAGCTTTCTTT	CSARWSAGGGEAFF
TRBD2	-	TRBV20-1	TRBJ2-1	TGCAGTGCTCAGAGACTAGCGGGAGGACAGGGATCAAACTCCTACAATGAGCAGTTCTTC	CSAQRLAGGQGSNSYNEQFF
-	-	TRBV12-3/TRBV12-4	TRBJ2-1	TGTGCCAGCAGGCCGGGCTACAATGAGCAGTTCTTC	CASRPGYNEQFF
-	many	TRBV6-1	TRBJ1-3	TGTGCCAGCAGCCACCGGCTGGGGCAAACTGGAAACACCATATATTTT	CASSHRLGQTGNTIYF
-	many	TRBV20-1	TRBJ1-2	TGCAGTGCTAGAAACAGGGATTTCGGCTATGGCTACACCTTC	CSARNRDFGYGYTF
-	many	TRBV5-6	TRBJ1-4	TGTGCCAGCAGCGGGGGTCTCGCAACTAATGAAAAACTGTTTTTT	CASSGGLATNEKLFF
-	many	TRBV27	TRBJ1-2	TGTGCCAGCGGATCAGGTGGTGACTATGGCTACACCTTC	CASGSGGDYGYTF
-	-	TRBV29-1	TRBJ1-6	TGCAGCGTTGAAGGGGGGTATTCACCCCTCCACTTT	CSVEGGYSPLHF
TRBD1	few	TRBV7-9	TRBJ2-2	TGTGCCATATGGGGCAGGGGGCGAGGCACCGGGGAGCTGTTTTTT	CAIWGRGRGTGELFF
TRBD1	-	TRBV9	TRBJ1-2	TGTGCCAGCAGCCAAGTACAGGGGAGCTATGGCTACACCTTC	CASSQVQGSYGYTF
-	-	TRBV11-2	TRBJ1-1	TGTGCCAGCAGCACAGTCCCTAACACTGAAGCTTTCTTT	CASSTVPNTEAFF
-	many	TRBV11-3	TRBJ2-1	TGTGCCAGCAGCCCAGGGGGGGCAGGTCAGGATGAGCAGTTCTTC	CASSPGGAGQDEQFF
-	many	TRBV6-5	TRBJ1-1	TGTGCCAGCAGTTACTCTCAGGGGAAAGGTGAAGCTTTCTTT	CASSYSQGKGEAFF
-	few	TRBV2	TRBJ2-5	TGTGCCAGCAAAGGGACACAACAAGAGACCCAGTACTTC	CASKGTQQETQYF
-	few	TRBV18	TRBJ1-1	TGTGCCAGCTCACCACAGAACACTGAAGCTTTCTTT	CASSPQNTEAFF
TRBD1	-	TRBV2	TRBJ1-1	TGTGCCAGCAGGGGGACAGGGGGCACTGAAGCTTTCTTT	CASRGTGGTEAFF
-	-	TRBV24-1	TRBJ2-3	TGTGCCACCAGTGGCGTGGCCCCAACCGTAAGAAGCACAGATACGCAGTATTTT	CATSGVAPTVRSTDTQYF
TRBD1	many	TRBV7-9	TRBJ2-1	TGTGCCAGCAGCGTACGGGACAGGGGGCGTCATGAGCAGTTCTTC	CASSVRDRGRHEQFF
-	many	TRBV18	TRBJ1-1	TGTGCCAGCTCACCTGGAGGGAACACTGAAGCTTTCTTT	CASSPGGNTEAFF
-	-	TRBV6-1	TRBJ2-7	TGTGCCAGCAGTCAAGCGGAGTTCTACGAGCAGTACTTC	CASSQAEFYEQYF
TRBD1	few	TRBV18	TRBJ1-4	TGTGCCAGCTCACCCGGACAGGGAGAAAAACTGTTTTTT	CASSPGQGEKLFF
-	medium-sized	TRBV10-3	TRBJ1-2	TGTGCCATCAGTGAGTCTTACGGGGGGATAGGCTATGGCTACACCTTC	CAISESYGGIGYGYTF
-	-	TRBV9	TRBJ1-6	TGTGCCAGCAGCAAAATCACTAATTCACCCCTCCACTTT	CASSKITNSPLHF
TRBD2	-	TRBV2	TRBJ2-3	TGTGCCAGCAGTTCCGACTACAGGGGATGGGCGGGAGGGCCTAGCACAGATACGCAGTATTTT	CASSSDYRGWAGGPSTDTQYF
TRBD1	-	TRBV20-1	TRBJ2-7	TGCAGTGCTCTAGACAGGGGGTCGTACGAGCAGTACTTC	CSALDRGSYEQYF
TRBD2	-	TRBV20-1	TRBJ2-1	TGCAGTGCTAGAAAGGTAGCGGGATCAAACTCCTACAATGAGCAGTTCTTC	CSARKVAGSNSYNEQFF
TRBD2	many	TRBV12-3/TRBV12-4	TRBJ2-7	TGTGCCAGCAGTTATAGCGGGGGCAACGAGCAGTACTTC	CASSYSGGNEQYF
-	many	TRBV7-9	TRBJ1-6	TGTGCCAGCAGACCGGGCGACACTGACTATAATTCACCCCTCCACTTT	CASRPGDTDYNSPLHF
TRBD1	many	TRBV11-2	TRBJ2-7	TGTGCCAGCAGCCCGGACAGGGTTGGCTACGAGCAGTACTTC	CASSPDRVGYEQYF
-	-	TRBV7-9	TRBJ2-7	TGCGCCAGCAGCAGAGGGAGTTCATACGAGCAGTACTTC	CASSRGSSYEQYF
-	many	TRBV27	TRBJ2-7	TGTGCCAGCAGTTTATGGGGGGACAGCACCGAGCAGTACTTC	CASSLWGDSTEQYF